The rows below give T cell receptor beta chains drawn from one sample of a study of CXCR3-negative and CXCR3-positive naive CD8 T cells. Using the 5' RACE reads, TCRdb records one entry per CDR3 protein without DNA. The repertoire table contains about 57,000 distinct CDR3 sequences. The sequencing sample was made of memory CD8+ T cells from blood. The receptors originated from a human donor in good health. Some clones in this sample may be carry-over from other donors' samples. CDR3s include the opening cysteine and the closing phenylalanine or tryptophan.

CDR3aa: CASMLLLNQPQHF; j_gene: TRBJ1-5; v_gene: TRBV10-1
CDR3aa: CSAYNRGQETQYF; j_gene: TRBJ2-5; v_gene: TRBV29-1
CDR3aa: CSVLLAGESLETQYF; j_gene: TRBJ2-5; v_gene: TRBV29-1
CDR3aa: CASSLSGSKRNEQFF; j_gene: TRBJ2-1; v_gene: TRBV7-9
CDR3aa: CASSPISGVATDTQYF; j_gene: TRBJ2-3; v_gene: TRBV7-7
CDR3aa: CASSEGDRATYEQYF; j_gene: TRBJ2-7; v_gene: TRBV9
CDR3aa: CASSLDQRGTGRRNTIYF; j_gene: TRBJ1-3; v_gene: TRBV7-2
CDR3aa: CASSQGGGGSYGYTF; j_gene: TRBJ1-2; v_gene: TRBV4-2
CDR3aa: CASSWTTEAFF; j_gene: TRBJ1-1; v_gene: TRBV11-3
CDR3aa: CASSMGVSYEQYF; j_gene: TRBJ2-7; v_gene: TRBV19
CDR3aa: CATSRLARGAAEAFF; j_gene: TRBJ1-1; v_gene: TRBV15
CDR3aa: CASSQSLWDRGSYEQYF; j_gene: TRBJ2-7; v_gene: TRBV23-1
CDR3aa: CACAEGLNTGELFF; j_gene: TRBJ2-2; v_gene: TRBV7-2
CDR3aa: CSVVRAELQETQYF; j_gene: TRBJ2-5; v_gene: TRBV29-1
CDR3aa: CSVDRLLGGKETQYF; j_gene: TRBJ2-5; v_gene: TRBV29-1
CDR3aa: CASSLADHNEKLFF; j_gene: TRBJ1-4; v_gene: TRBV4-1
CDR3aa: CASSLLSLNTEAFF; j_gene: TRBJ1-1; v_gene: TRBV7-2